This T cell receptor beta chain was sequenced for a study of human T cells and chemical hapten exposure (dated by TCRdb to the early 2020s). For the wider study: For sensitization, 2% DPC in acetone was applied to a roughly 2 cm by roughly 2 cm area of upper inner arm skin. Around 30 alopecia patients provided blood for TCR sequencing at one to four time points (pre-sensitization, 2, 6 and 24 weeks). The patient cohort, mostly female, included alopecia areata with under or over 50% scalp involvement, alopecia totalis and alopecia universalis. Patch tests used Finn chambers with 0.01% DPC on the upper back, scored after 6 days by International Contact Dermatitis Research Group standards. Patients additionally received weekly therapeutic DPC doses to the scalp throughout the roughly 26-week study period. Blood samples were taken from patients before sensitization (week 0) and then at 2, 6 and about 24 weeks after DPC sensitization. Libraries were combined into a pool for sequencing, and differences in TCR yield between samples came mainly from small differences in library volumes within the pool. In alopecia patients, the study followed how the peripheral blood TCR repertoire changed in vivo over primary and secondary sensitization to diphenylcyclopropenone (DPC), a hapten.

The library was made by RACE. This sample was sequenced with a NextSeq 500. During library preparation, unique molecular identifiers were attached to individual cDNA molecules so that TCRs could be counted in a quantitative, reproducible way. Both TCR alpha and TCR beta chains were sequenced from each blood RNA sample. The study's processing was this. The median number of TCRs per sample was approximately 93,000, ranging from 23,224 to 690,600. The Decombinator software suite was used to annotate the V, J and CDR3 of the TCR reads. For PS versus PT1 abundance plots, all samples were subsampled to the same number of TCRs (28,000). Expanded TCRs were defined as absent before sensitization and observed at least eight times at the 2-week time point. In TCRdb, the public reads were trimmed at Q25 with fastp and aligned with MiXCR, with productive beta chains retained. All rows with the same CDR3 protein become a single entry with the most common DNA and genes. None of the V and J calls come from the authors' own analysis; TCRdb made them. The sample table contains about 120,000 distinct CDR3 sequences; only one count was recorded for approximately 13% of them. About 3% of the sample lies in the top ten.

Comment on this clonotype: Its antigen is unknown. No base quality information exists; no much larger clone differs at one position.

The time point label here, explained by the study, means: pre-sensitization, week 0. The treatment or condition label of this sample denotes: therapeutic diphenylcyclopropenone sensitization with weekly scalp DPC. At each patch-test visit, blood was drawn before the patch test was applied. Patients were considered eligible if aged 18 to 70, diagnosed with alopecia and deemed suitable for DPC therapy, and patients were excluded if pregnant. Total RNA was isolated from unfractionated whole blood collected in Tempus Blood RNA tubes. As encoded in the germline V gene (reference sequence), CDR1 is PRHDT while CDR2 is FYEKMQ. Counted from cysteine to phenylalanine, this CDR3 has 17 amino acids. Of all the DNA, just the CDR3 is kept, 51 bases in frame from base 1. V and J lose 0 bases and 0 bases, and a span of 12 bases separates them. The paper's findings and limits, for the study overall: Alopecia, a presumed autoimmune disease, was present in all patients, so the immune response of the patients might differ from that of healthy individuals. Significantly more large CDR3 similarity clusters were formed by expanded TCRs than by pre-sensitization or healthy control sets, consistent with antigen-driven responses. Repeated subsampling changed both the strength of the expansion versus patch-test correlation and the threshold at which that correlation became significant. Patch test score correlated positively with the number of PT1 expanded TCRs, reaching significance at thresholds 8, 16 and 32 but not at 4. No change with DPC sensitization was found in the number of TCRs above 1 in 1000 frequency, and no evidence of global repertoire structure alterations was found.

Recombination linked TRBV13 to TRBJ2-1, with an unclear D gene assignment. The clonotype originates from a woman between 18 and 29 years old with alopecia areata. Some clones in this sample may be carry-over from other donors' samples. Sequenced here: whole blood, sampled in connection with sensitization to the hapten diphenylcyclopropenone (DPC). The bases read TGTGCCAGCAGCTTAGGCCGGGCAGTGAGCTCCTACAATGAGCAGTTCTTC. It is translated as CASSLGRAVSSYNEQFF.